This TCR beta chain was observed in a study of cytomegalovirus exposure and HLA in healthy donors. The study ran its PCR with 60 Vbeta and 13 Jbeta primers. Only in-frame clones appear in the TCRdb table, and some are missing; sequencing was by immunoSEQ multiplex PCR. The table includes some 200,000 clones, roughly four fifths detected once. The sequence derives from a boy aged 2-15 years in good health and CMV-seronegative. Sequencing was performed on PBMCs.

The CDR3 DNA sequence: TGTGCCAGCAGCCCCCAGCGGGGGGGCGTGACCCAGTACTTC. Its protein is CASSPQRGGVTQYF. The V call is TRBV7-2, the J call TRBJ2-5; 10 bases fit TRBD2. CDR3 length equals 14 residues. Looked up from germline, CDR1 is SGHTA and CDR2 is FQGNSA. J lost 7 bases, V lost 5 bases, and 7 bases had no gene match.